These T cell receptor beta chains were read from a single sample in a study of T cells in Graves' hyperthyroidism and ophthalmopathy. TCRdb re-called the multiplex PCR reads with MiXCR, one entry per CDR3 protein. Among more than 350,000 distinct CDR3 sequences listed, 13% to 15% were seen once. What was sequenced was blood. The receptor set was obtained from a woman aged 55-69 years with Graves' ophthalmopathy. Both conserved end residues are part of each CDR3. The D gene is left open where the match is weak. Size tells how often a clone was seen (once, few, many) or the class of an expanded clone, and some rows leave it out.

many	TRBD2	TRBV5-1	TRBJ2-3	CASSLPGGSADTQYF	TGCGCCAGCAGCTTGCCGGGAGGGTCCGCAGATACGCAGTATTTT
NA	NA	TRBV12-3/TRBV12-4	TRBJ1-6	CASSSTGNSPLHF	TGTGCCAGCAGCTCAACAGGGAACTCACCCCTCCACTTT
many	TRBD2	TRBV27	TRBJ2-1	CASTPVWEGYNEQFF	TGTGCCAGCACTCCAGTCTGGGAGGGCTACAATGAGCAGTTCTTC
many	NA	TRBV28	TRBJ2-5	CASIPASPVQETQYF	TGTGCCAGCATCCCGGCTAGCCCCGTCCAAGAGACCCAGTACTTC
NA	NA	TRBV20-1	TRBJ1-5	CSAREHRVLDQPQHF	TGCAGTGCTAGAGAGCACAGGGTTTTGGATCAGCCCCAGCATTTT
many	TRBD2	TRBV7-3	TRBJ2-4	CASSPLNGRATKNIQYF	TGTGCCAGCAGCCCCCTCAACGGGAGGGCCACCAAAAACATTCAGTACTTC
NA	NA	TRBV20-1	TRBJ2-1	CSATGRNKQFF	TGCAGTGCTACAGGGAGGAATAAGCAGTTCTTC
many	TRBD2	TRBV28	TRBJ2-1	CASSASGLGRDEQFF	TGTGCCAGCAGTGCCTCGGGACTCGGGAGGGATGAGCAGTTCTTC
once	TRBD2	TRBV7-8	TRBJ2-5	CASSDLLAGGQETQYF	TGTGCCAGCAGCGACCTCCTAGCGGGAGGGCAAGAGACCCAGTACTTC
NA	TRBD1	TRBV6-1	TRBJ1-2	CASSRDRGSGYTF	TGTGCCAGCAGCCGAGACAGGGGAAGTGGCTACACCTTC
NA	NA	TRBV4-2	TRBJ2-1	CASSTEGGSSSYSEQFF	TGTGCCAGCAGCACCGAGGGGGGCTCAAGCTCCTACAGTGAGCAGTTCTTC
few	NA	TRBV28	TRBJ2-6	CASSLRVGAGANVLTF	TGTGCCAGCAGTTTGAGAGTCGGGGCTGGGGCCAACGTCCTGACTTTC
few	TRBD2	TRBV7-9	TRBJ2-2	CASSLRKGLAVNTGELFF	TGTGCCAGCAGCTTAAGGAAGGGACTAGCGGTAAACACCGGGGAGCTGTTTTTT
NA	NA	TRBV3-1	TRBJ1-4	CASSQGAGAPVRKLFF	TGTGCCAGCAGCCAAGGGGCGGGGGCTCCGGTTCGAAAACTGTTTTTT
many	NA	TRBV5-1	TRBJ2-7	CASSLHRPSQGSSYEQYF	TGCGCCAGCAGCTTGCATCGGCCCTCACAGGGAAGCTCCTACGAGCAGTACTTC
many	TRBD2	TRBV18	TRBJ2-1	CASSPAAGRAIEQFF	TGTGCCAGCTCACCGGCAGCCGGGAGGGCCATTGAGCAGTTCTTC
many	NA	TRBV2	TRBJ2-3	CASSVQQGSTDTQYF	TGTGCCAGCAGTGTGCAACAGGGTAGCACAGATACGCAGTATTTT
few	TRBD1	TRBV29-1	TRBJ2-1	CSVLGGRSPSNEQFF	TGCAGCGTTTTAGGGGGCCGGTCTCCAAGCAATGAGCAGTTCTTC
many	TRBD1	TRBV28	TRBJ2-1	CASMTDREDEQFF	TGTGCCAGCATGACGGACAGGGAAGATGAGCAGTTCTTC
many	NA	TRBV28	TRBJ1-2	CASTILPGLLYGYTF	TGTGCCAGCACCATTCTTCCGGGACTGCTCTATGGCTACACCTTC
many	TRBD1	TRBV28	TRBJ2-1	CASSLEGQGLAEQFF	TGTGCCAGCAGTTTAGAGGGACAGGGGTTGGCTGAGCAGTTCTTC
many	TRBD1	TRBV7-3	TRBJ1-2	CASSLSPPGQGNYGYTF	TGTGCCAGCAGCTTAAGCCCGCCGGGACAGGGGAACTATGGCTACACCTTC
many	NA	TRBV18	TRBJ1-1	CASSPKRDTEAFF	TGTGCCAGCTCTCCCAAACGGGACACTGAAGCTTTCTTT